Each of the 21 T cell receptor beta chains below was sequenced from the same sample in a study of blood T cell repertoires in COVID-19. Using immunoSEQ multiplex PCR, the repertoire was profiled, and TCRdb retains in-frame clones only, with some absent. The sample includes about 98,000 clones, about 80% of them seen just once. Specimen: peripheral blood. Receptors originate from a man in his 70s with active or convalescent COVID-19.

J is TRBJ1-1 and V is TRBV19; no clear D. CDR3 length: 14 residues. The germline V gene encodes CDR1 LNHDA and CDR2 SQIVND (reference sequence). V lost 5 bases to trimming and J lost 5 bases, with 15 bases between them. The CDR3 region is CASSPTRGLTEAFF. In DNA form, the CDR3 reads TGTGCCAGTAGTCCCACTCGAGGCCTAACTGAAGCTTTCTTT.

This chain's CDR3 is CASSLRRQGVAKNIQYF. CDR3 nucleotide sequence: TGTGCCAGCAGCTTGAGGAGACAGGGGGTAGCCAAAAACATTCAGTACTTC. J is TRBJ2-4 and V is TRBV5-6; 9 bases agree with TRBD1. CDR1 SGHDT and CDR2 YYEEEE come from the germline V gene. CDR3 length: 17 amino acids. V trimming: 1 base; J trimming: 0 bases; junction bases outside the gene matches: 5.

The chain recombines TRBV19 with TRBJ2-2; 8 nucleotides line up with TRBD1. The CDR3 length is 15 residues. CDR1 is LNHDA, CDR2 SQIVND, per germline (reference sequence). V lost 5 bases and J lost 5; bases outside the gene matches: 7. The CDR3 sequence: CASSPTTGATGELFF. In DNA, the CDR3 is TGTGCCAGTAGTCCGACGACAGGGGCTACCGGGGAGCTGTTTTTT.

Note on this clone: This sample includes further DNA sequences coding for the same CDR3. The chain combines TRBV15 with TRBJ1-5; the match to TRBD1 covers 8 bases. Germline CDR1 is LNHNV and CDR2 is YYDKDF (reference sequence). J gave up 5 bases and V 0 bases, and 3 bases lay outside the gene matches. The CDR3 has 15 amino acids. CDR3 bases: TGTGCCACCAGCAGAGATCCAGGGGGCCATCAGCCCCAGCATTTT. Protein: CATSRDPGGHQPQHF.

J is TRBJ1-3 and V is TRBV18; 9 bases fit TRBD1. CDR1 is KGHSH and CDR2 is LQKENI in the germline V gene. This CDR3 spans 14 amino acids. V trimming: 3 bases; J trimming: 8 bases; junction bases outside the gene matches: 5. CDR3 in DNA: TGTGCCAGCTCACCGCAGGACAGGGGTTACACCATATATTTT. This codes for CASSPQDRGYTIYF. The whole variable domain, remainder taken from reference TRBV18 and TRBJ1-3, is NAGVMQNPRHLVRRRGQEARLRCSPMKGHSHVYWYRQLPEEGLKFMVYLQKENIIDESGMPKERFSAEFPKEGPSILRIQQVVRGDSAAYFCASSPQDRGYTIYFGEGSWLTVV.

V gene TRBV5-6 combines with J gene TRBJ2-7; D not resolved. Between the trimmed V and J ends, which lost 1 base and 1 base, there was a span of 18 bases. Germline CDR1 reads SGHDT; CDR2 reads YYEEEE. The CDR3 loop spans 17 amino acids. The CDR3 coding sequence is TGTGCCAGCAGCTTGACCCCACGGGTGCCGGTTTCCTACGAGCAGTACTTC. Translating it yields CASSLTPRVPVSYEQYF.

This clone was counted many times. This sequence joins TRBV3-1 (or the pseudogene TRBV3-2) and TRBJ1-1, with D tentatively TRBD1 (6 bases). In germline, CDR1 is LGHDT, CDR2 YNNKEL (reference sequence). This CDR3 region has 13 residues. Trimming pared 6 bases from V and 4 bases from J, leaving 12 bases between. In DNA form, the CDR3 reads TGTGCCAGCAGTACAAGGGGGAGCACTGAAGCTTTCTTT. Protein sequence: CASSTRGSTEAFF.

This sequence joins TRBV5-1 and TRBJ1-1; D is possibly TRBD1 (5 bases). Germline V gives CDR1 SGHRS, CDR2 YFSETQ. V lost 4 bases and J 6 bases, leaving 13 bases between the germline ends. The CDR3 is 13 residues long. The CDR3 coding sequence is TGCGCCAGCAGCGCCCGGGGGGAGGCTGAAGCTTTCTTT. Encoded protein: CASSARGEAEAFF.

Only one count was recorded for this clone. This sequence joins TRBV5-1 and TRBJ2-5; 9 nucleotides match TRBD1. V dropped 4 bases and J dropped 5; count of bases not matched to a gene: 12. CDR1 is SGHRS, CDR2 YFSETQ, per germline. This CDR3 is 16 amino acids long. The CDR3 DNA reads TGCGCCAGCAGCAACCCACAGGGGGCTGAGTTGGAGACCCAGTACTTC. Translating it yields CASSNPQGAELETQYF. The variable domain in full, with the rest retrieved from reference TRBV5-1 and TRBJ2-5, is KAGVTQTPRYLIKTRGQQVTLSCSPISGHRSVSWYQQTPGQGLQFLFEYFSETQRNKGNFPGRFSGRQFSNSRSEMNVSTLELGDSALYLCASSNPQGAELETQYFGPGTRLLVL.

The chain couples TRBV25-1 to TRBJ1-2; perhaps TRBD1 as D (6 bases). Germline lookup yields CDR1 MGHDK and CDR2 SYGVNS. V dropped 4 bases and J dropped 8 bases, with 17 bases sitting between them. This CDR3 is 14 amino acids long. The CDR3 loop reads CASSVARGGYGYTF. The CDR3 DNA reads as TGTGCCAGCAGTGTGGCTCGGGGGGGCTACGGCTACACCTTC.

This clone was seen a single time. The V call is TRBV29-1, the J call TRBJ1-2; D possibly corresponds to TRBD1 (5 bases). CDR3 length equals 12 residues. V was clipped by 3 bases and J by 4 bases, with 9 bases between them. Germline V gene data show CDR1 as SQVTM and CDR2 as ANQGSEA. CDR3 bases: TGCAGCGTTGATTGGGGCAGCTATGGCTACACCTTC. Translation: CSVDWGSYGYTF.

DNA for the CDR3: TGCGCCAGCAGTGGGGGACAGGAGTTTAATCAGCCCCAGCATTTT. As protein: CASSGGQEFNQPQHF. The chain links TRBV10-2 to TRBJ1-5; 8 nucleotides match TRBD1. The CDR3 is made up of 15 amino acids. CDR1 and CDR2 from the germline V gene are WSHSY and SAAADI. V was clipped by 4 bases and J by 4 bases; unmatched bases: 6.

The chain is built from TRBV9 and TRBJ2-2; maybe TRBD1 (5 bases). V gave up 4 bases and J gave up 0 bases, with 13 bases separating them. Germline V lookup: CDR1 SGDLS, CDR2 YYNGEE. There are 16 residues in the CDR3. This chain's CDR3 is CASSLTGHPNTGELFF. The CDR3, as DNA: TGTGCCAGCAGCCTTACCGGACACCCGAACACCGGGGAGCTGTTTTTT.

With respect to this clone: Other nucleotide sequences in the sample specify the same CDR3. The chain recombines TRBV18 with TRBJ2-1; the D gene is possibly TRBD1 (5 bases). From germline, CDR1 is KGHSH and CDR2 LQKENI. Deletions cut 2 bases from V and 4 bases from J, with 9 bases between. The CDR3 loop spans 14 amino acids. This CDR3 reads CASSPGARYNEQFF. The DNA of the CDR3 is TGTGCCAGCTCACCAGGGGCACGTTACAATGAGCAGTTCTTC.

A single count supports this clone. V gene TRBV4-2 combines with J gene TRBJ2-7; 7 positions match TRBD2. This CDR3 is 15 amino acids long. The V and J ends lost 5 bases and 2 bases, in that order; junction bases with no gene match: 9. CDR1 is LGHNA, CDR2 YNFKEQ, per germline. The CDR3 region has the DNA TGTGCCAGCAGCGAGCAAGCGGGGTTAACCTACGAGCAGTACTTC. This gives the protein CASSEQAGLTYEQYF.

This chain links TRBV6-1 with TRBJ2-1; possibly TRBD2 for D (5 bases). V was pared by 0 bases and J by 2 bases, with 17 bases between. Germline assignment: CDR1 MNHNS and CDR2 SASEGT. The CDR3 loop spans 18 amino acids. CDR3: CASSEAIGRGVAYNEQFF. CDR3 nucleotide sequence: TGTGCCAGCAGTGAAGCGATAGGACGGGGAGTCGCCTACAATGAGCAGTTCTTC.

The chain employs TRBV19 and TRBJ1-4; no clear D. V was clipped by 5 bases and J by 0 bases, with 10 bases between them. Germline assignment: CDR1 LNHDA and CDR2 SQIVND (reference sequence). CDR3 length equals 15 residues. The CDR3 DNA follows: TGTGCCAGTAGTTCCCACCGGGCAACTAATGAAAAACTGTTTTTT. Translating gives CASSSHRATNEKLFF.

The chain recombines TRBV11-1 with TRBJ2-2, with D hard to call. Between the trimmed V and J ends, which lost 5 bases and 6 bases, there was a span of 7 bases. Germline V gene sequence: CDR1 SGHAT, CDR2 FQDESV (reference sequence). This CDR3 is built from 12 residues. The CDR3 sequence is CASSPSPGELFF. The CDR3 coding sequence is TGTGCCAGCAGCCCCTCCCCCGGGGAGCTGTTTTTT.

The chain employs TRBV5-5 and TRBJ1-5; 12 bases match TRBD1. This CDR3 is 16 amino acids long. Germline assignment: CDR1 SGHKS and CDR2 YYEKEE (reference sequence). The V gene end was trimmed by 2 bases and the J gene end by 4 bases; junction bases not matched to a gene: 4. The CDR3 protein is CASSFSGQGANQPQHF. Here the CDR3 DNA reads TGTGCCAGCAGCTTTTCGGGACAGGGGGCGAATCAGCCCCAGCATTTT.

The CDR3 DNA reads as TGTGCCACCAGTAGGTTGGAGATAGACACCGGGGAGCTGTTTTTT. This sequence encodes CATSRLEIDTGELFF. The chain couples TRBV24-1 to TRBJ2-2, with D hard to call. The CDR3 has 15 amino acids. The V gene's germline CDR1 is KGHDR and CDR2 SFDVKD. The ends were cut back, 6 bases at V and 3 bases at J, with 13 bases in the middle.

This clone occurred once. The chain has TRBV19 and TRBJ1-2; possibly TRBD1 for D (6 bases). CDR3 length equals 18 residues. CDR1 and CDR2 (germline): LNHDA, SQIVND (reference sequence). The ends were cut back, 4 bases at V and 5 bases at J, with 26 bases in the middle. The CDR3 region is CASSTPPDRIVMGYGYTF. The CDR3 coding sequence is TGTGCCAGTAGTACTCCGCCCGACAGGATTGTTATGGGATATGGCTACACCTTC.